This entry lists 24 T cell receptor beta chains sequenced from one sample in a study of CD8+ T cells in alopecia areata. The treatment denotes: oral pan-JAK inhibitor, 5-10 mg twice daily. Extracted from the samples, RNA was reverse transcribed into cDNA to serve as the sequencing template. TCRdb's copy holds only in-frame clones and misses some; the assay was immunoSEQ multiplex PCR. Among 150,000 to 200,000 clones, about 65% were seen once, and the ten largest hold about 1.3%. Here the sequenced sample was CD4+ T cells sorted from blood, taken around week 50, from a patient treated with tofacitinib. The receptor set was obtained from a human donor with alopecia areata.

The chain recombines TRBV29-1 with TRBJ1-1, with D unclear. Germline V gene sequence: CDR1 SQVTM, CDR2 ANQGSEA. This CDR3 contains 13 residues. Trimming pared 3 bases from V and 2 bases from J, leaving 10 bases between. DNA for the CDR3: TGCAGCGTTGATGCAGGACCCAACACTGAAGCTTTCTTT. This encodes CSVDAGPNTEAFF.

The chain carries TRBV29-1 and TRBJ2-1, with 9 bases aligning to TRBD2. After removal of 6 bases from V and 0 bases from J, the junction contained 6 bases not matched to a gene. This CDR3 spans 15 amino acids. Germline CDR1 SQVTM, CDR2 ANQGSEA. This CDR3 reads CSVDHSGSSYNEQFF. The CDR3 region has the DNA TGCAGCGTGGACCATAGCGGGAGCTCCTACAATGAGCAGTTCTTC.

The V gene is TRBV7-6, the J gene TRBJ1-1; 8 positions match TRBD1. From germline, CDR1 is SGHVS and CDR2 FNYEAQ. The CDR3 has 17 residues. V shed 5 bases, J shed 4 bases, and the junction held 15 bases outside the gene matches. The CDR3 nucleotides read TGTGCCAGCAGCCTAAATCCTCTGCCCACAGGGGGCACTGAAGCTTTCTTT. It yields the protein CASSLNPLPTGGTEAFF. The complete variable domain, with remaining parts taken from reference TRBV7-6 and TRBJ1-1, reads GAGVSQSPRYKVTKRGQDVALRCDPISGHVSLYWYRQALGQGPEFLTYFNYEAQQDKSGLPNDRFSAERPEGSISTLTIQRTEQRDSAMYRCASSLNPLPTGGTEAFFGQGTRLTVV.

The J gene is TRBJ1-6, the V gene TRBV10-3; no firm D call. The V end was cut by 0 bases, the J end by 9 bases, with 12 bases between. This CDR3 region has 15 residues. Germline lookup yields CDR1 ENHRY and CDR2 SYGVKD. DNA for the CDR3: TGTGCCATCAGTGAGTCTATCGTTTTATCTTCACCCCTCCACTTT. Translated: CAISESIVLSSPLHF.

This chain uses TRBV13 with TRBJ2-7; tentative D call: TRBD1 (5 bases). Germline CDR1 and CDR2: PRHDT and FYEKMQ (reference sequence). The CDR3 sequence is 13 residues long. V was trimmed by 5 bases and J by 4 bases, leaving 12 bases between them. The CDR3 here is CASSPPQDYEQYF. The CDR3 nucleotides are TGTGCCAGCAGCCCCCCACAGGATTACGAGCAGTACTTC.

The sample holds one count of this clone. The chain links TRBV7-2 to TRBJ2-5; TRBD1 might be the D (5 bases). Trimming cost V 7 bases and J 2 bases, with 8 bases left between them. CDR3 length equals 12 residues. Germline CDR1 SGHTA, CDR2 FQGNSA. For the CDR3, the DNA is TGTGCCAGCAACCGACAGCAAGAGACCCAGTACTTC. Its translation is CASNRQQETQYF.

The CDR3 sequence: CASSQEAGGTEAFF. CDR3 nucleotides: TGTGCCAGCAGCCAAGAGGCAGGGGGTACTGAAGCTTTCTTT. V gene TRBV4-2 combines with J gene TRBJ1-1, with TRBD1 matching 7 bases. V lost 0 bases and J lost 5; bases outside the gene matches: 3. CDR3 length equals 14 residues. From germline, CDR1 is LGHNA and CDR2 YNFKEQ.

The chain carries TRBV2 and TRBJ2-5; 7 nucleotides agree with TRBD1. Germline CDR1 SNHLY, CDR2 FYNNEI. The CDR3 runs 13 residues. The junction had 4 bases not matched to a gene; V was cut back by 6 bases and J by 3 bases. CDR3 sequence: CASSPGTEETQYF. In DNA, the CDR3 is TGTGCCAGCAGCCCTGGGACAGAAGAGACCCAGTACTTC.

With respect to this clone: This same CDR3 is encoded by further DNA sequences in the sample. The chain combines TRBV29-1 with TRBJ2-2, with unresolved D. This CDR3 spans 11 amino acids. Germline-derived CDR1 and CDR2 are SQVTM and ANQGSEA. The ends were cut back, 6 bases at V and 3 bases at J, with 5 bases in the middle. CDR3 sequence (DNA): TGCAGCGTAGGGCACACCGGGGAGCTGTTTTTT. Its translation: CSVGHTGELFF.

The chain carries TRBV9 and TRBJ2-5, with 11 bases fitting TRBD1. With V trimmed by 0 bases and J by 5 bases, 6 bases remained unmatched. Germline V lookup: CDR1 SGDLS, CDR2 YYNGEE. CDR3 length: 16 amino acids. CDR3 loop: CASSVASGTGGETQYF. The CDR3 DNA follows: TGTGCCAGCAGCGTAGCTTCCGGGACAGGGGGTGAGACCCAGTACTTC.

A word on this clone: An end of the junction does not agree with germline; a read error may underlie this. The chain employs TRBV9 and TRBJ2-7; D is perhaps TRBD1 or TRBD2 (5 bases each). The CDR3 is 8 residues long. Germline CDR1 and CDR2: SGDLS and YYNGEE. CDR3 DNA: TGTGCCAGCCTGGGGGAAGACTTC. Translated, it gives CASLGEDF.

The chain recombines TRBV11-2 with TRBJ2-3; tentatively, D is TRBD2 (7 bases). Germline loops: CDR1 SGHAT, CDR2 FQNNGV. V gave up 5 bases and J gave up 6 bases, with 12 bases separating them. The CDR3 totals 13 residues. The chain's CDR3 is CASSGGAADTQYF. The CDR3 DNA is TGTGCCAGCAGCGGGGGGGCAGCGGATACGCAGTATTTT.

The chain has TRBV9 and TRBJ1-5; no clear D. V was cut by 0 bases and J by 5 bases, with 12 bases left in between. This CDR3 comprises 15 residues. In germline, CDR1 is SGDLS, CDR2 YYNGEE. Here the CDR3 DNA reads TGTGCCAGCAGCGTAGACCCAGCTAGGGATCAGCCCCAGCATTTT. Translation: CASSVDPARDQPQHF.

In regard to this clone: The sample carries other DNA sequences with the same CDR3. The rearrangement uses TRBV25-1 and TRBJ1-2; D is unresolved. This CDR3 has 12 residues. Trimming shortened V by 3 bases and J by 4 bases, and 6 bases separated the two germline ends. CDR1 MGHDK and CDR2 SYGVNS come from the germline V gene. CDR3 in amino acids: CASSEVGYGYTF. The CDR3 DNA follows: TGTGCCAGCAGTGAGGTCGGCTATGGCTACACCTTC.

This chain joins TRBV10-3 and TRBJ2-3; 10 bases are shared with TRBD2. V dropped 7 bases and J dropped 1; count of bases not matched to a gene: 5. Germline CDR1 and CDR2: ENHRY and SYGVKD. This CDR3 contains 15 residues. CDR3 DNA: TGTGCCATCACTGGGCTAGCGGGGGGCACAGATACGCAGTATTTT. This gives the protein CAITGLAGGTDTQYF.

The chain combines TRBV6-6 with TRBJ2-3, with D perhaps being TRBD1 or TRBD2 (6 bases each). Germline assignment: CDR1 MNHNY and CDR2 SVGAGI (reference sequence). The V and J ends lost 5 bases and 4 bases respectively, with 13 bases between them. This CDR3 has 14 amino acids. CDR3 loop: CASSAGTNPDTQYF. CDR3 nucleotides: TGTGCCAGCAGTGCGGGGACAAATCCAGATACGCAGTATTTT.

The CDR3 spells CASSYRQHTEAFF. In DNA form, the CDR3 reads TGTGCCAGCAGTTACCGGCAGCACACTGAAGCTTTCTTT. The rearrangement joins TRBV6-5 to TRBJ1-1; D ambiguous. Per the germline V gene, CDR1 is MNHEY and CDR2 is SVGAGI. The CDR3 spans 13 residues. The ends were cut back, 2 bases at V and 3 bases at J, with 7 bases in the middle.

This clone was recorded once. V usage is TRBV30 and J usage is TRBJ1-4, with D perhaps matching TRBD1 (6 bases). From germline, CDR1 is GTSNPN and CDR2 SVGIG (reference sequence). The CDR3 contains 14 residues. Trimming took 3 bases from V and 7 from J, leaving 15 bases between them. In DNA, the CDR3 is TGTGCCTGGAGGGGAGGGGGATTCGGTGAAAAACTGTTTTTT. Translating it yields CAWRGGGFGEKLFF.

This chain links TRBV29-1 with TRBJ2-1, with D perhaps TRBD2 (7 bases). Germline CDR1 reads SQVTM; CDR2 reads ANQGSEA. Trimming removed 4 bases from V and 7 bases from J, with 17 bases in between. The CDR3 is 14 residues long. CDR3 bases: TGCAGCGTTGCCTGGGGGGGCCTTGGAAATGAGCAGTTCTTC. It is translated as CSVAWGGLGNEQFF.

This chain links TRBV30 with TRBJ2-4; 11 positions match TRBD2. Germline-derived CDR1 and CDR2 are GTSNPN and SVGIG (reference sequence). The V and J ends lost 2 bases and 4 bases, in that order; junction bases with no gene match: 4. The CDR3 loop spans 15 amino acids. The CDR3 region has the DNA TGTGCCTGGAGTCCTGGGACTAGCGGAAAAAACATTCAGTACTTC. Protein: CAWSPGTSGKNIQYF. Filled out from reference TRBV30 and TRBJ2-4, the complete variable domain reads SQTIHQWPATLVQPVGSPLSLECTVEGTSNPNLYWYRQAAGRGLQLLFYSVGIGQISSEVPQNLSASRPQDRQFILSSKKLLLSDSGFYLCAWSPGTSGKNIQYFGAGTRLSVL.

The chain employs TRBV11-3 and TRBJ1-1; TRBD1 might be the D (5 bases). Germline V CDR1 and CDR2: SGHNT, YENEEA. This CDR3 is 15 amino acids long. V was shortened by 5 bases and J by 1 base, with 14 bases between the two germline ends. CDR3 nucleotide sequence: TGTGCCAGCAGCCCAGACGGGAGGGGGAACACTGAAGCTTTCTTT. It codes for CASSPDGRGNTEAFF.

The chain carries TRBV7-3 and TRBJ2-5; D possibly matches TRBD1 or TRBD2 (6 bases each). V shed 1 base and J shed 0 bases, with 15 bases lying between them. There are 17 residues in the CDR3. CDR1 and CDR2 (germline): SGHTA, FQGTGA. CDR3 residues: CASSLKGRGRYQETQYF. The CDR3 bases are TGTGCCAGCAGCTTAAAAGGACGGGGGCGGTACCAAGAGACCCAGTACTTC.

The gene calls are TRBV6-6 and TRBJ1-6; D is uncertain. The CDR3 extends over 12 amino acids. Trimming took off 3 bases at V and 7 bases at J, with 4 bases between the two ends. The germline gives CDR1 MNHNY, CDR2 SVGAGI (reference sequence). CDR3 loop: CASSYPNSPLHF. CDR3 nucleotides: TGTGCCAGCAGTTATCCGAATTCACCCCTCCACTTT.

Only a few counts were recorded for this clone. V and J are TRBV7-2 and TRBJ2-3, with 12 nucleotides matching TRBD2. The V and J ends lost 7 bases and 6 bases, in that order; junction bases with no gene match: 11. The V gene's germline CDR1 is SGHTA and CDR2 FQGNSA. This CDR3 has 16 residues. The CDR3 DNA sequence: TGTGCCAGCACCCCCCGACTAGCGGGGGCGGGGGATACGCAGTATTTT. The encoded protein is CASTPRLAGAGDTQYF.